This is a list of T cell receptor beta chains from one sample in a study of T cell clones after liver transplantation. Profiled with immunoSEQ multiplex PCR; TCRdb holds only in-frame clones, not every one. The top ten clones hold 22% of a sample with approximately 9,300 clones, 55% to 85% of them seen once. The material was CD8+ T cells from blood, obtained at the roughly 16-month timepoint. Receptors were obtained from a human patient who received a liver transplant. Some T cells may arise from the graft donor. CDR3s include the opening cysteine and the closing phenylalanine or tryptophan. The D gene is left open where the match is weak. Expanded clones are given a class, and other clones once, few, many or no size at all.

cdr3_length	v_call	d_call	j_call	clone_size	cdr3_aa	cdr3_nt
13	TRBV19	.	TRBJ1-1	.	CASSLSGNTEAFF	TGTGCCAGTAGCCTCTCAGGGAACACTGAAGCTTTCTTT
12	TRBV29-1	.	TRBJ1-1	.	CSAKEQAPEAFF	TGCAGCGCCAAAGAACAGGCCCCTGAAGCTTTCTTT
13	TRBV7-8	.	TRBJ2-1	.	CASSSGAGNEQFF	TGTGCCAGCAGTTCAGGGGCCGGGAATGAGCAGTTCTTC
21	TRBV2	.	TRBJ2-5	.	CASSEQSWSDGGRTRQETQYF	TGTGCCAGCAGTGAGCAGAGCTGGTCCGATGGGGGCAGGACGCGACAAGAGACCCAGTACTTC
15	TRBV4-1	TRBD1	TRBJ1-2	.	CASSQGTTGGNGYTF	TGCGCCAGCAGCCAAGGGACGACAGGGGGCAATGGCTACACCTTC
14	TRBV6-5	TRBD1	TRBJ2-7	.	CASSYGTGAYEQYF	TGTGCCAGCAGTTACGGGACAGGGGCCTACGAGCAGTACTTC
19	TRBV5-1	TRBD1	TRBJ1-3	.	CASSLTGGEDWRGGGFLYF	TGCGCCAGCAGCTTGACAGGGGGGGAAGACTGGCGCGGAGGCGGATTTTTGTATTTT
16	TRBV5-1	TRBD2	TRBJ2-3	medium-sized	CASSPDQGLAADSQYF	TGCGCCAGCAGCCCGGACCAGGGACTAGCGGCTGACTCGCAGTATTTT
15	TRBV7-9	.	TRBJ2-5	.	CASSLGWGRPETQYF	TGTGCCAGCAGCTTAGGATGGGGGCGCCCAGAGACCCAGTACTTC
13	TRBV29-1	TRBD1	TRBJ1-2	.	CSVDMTGGVGYTF	TGCAGCGTTGACATGACAGGGGGCGTAGGCTACACCTTC
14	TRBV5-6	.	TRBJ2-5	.	CASISGTDQETQYF	TGTGCCAGCATCTCAGGGACGGACCAAGAGACCCAGTACTTC
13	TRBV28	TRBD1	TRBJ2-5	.	CASSLQGDETQYF	TGTGCCAGCAGTTTACAGGGGGACGAGACCCAGTACTTC
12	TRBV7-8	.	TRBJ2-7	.	CASSSTGYEQYF	TGTGCCAGCAGCTCAACAGGGTACGAGCAGTACTTC
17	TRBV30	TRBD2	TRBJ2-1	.	CAWSVGRTSGNRDEQFF	TGTGCCTGGAGTGTCGGTAGGACTAGCGGGAACCGGGATGAGCAGTTCTTC
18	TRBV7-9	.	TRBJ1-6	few	CASSSTLGTEFYNSPLHF	TGTGCCAGCAGCTCTACTTTGGGGACGGAATTTTATAATTCACCCCTCCACTTT
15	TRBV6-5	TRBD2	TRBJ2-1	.	CASSYSGLAYNEQFF	TGTGCCAGCAGTTACTCGGGACTAGCCTACAATGAGCAGTTCTTC
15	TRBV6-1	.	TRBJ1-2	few	CASSHEEFSRYGYTF	TGTGCCAGCAGCCACGAGGAATTCTCTCGCTATGGCTACACCTTC
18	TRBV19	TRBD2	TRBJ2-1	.	CASTTGLAGETLGNEQFF	TGTGCCAGTACCACCGGACTAGCGGGAGAGACCCTTGGCAATGAGCAGTTCTTC
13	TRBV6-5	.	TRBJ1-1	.	CASSYSGVSEAFF	TGTGCCAGCAGTTACTCGGGGGTCTCTGAAGCTTTCTTT
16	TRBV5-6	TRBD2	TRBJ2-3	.	CASSLGTSGTADTQYF	TGTGCCAGCAGCTTGGGGACTAGCGGGACTGCAGATACGCAGTATTTT
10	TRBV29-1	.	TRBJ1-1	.	CSASSSEAFF	TGCAGCGCATCTTCGTCTGAAGCTTTCTTT
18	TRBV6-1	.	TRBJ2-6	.	CASSVQTYAQSRANVLTF	TGTGCCAGCAGTGTCCAGACCTATGCACAAAGTCGGGCCAACGTCCTGACTTTC
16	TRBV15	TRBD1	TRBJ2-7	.	CATSRETGTGAYEQYF	TGTGCCACCAGCAGAGAAACCGGGACAGGGGCGTACGAGCAGTACTTC
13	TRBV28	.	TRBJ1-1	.	CASSLGGGTEAFF	TGTGCCAGCAGTTTGGGGGGAGGAACTGAAGCTTTCTTT
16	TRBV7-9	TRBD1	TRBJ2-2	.	CASSLAGQRNTGELFF	TGTGCCAGCAGCTTAGCGGGACAGAGGAACACCGGGGAGCTGTTTTTT
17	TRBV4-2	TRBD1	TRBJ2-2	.	CASSHLGQGWNTGELFF	TGTGCCAGCAGCCATCTCGGACAGGGGTGGAACACCGGGGAGCTGTTTTTT
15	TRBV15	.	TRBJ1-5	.	CATSSARMGNQPQHF	TGTGCCACCAGCAGCGCAAGGATGGGAAATCAGCCCCAGCATTTT
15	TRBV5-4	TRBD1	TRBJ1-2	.	CASSFGTGGRDGYTF	TGTGCCAGCAGCTTTGGGACAGGGGGCAGGGATGGCTACACCTTC
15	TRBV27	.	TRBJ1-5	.	CASSLYGTLGQPQHF	TGTGCCAGCAGTTTATACGGGACCCTAGGTCAGCCCCAGCATTTT
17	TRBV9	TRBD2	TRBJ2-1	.	CASSVALAGAPYNEQFF	TGTGCCAGCAGCGTAGCACTAGCGGGGGCCCCCTACAATGAGCAGTTCTTC
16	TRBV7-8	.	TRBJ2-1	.	CASSSTSSQGYNEQFF	TGTGCCAGCAGCTCAACTAGTAGCCAAGGCTACAATGAGCAGTTCTTC
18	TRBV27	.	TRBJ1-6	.	CASSPSGHTSSYNSPLHF	TGTGCCAGCAGTCCAAGCGGCCACACAAGCTCCTATAATTCACCCCTCCACTTT
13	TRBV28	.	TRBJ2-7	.	CASSFGGDYEQYF	TGTGCCAGCAGTTTCGGAGGAGATTACGAGCAGTACTTC
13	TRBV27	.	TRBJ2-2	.	CASSLSGAGELFF	TGTGCCAGCAGTTTATCTGGGGCCGGGGAGCTGTTTTTT
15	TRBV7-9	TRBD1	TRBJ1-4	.	CASSLLGQGEEKLFF	TGTGCCAGCAGCTTATTGGGACAGGGGGAGGAAAAACTGTTTTTT
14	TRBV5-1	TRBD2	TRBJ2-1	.	CASSPLAGGNEQFF	TGCGCCAGCAGTCCCCTAGCGGGAGGCAATGAGCAGTTCTTC
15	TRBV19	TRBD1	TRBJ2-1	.	CASSIGDRGMNEQFF	TGTGCCAGTAGTATTGGAGACAGGGGGATGAATGAGCAGTTCTTC
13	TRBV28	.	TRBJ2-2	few	CASSFPDTGELFF	TGTGCCAGCAGTTTCCCCGACACCGGGGAGCTGTTTTTT
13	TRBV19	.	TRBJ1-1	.	CASSIQKNTEAFF	TGTGCCAGTAGTATCCAGAAGAACACTGAAGCTTTCTTT
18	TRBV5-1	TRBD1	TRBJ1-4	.	CATPKSTGGPWTNEKLFF	TGCGCCACTCCAAAGTCGACAGGGGGCCCCTGGACTAATGAAAAACTGTTTTTT
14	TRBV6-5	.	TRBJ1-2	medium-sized	CASSYGQGLYGYTF	TGTGCCAGCAGTTACGGGCAGGGGCTCTATGGCTACACCTTC
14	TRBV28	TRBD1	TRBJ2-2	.	CASRPGQMAGELFF	TGTGCCAGCAGACCGGGACAGATGGCCGGGGAGCTGTTTTTT
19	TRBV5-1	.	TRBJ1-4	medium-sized	CASSSYGTWELTTNEKLFF	TGCGCCAGCAGCTCGTACGGGACATGGGAGCTTACAACTAATGAAAAACTGTTTTTT
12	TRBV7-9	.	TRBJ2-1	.	CASRLSGNEQFF	TGTGCCAGCAGGCTAAGTGGCAATGAGCAGTTCTTC
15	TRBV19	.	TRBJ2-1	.	CASSIGQGTYNEQFF	TGTGCCAGTAGTATAGGGCAGGGCACCTACAATGAGCAGTTCTTC
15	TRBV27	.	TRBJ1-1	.	CASSLSLGMNTEAFF	TGTGCCAGCAGTTTATCCCTTGGTATGAACACTGAAGCTTTCTTT
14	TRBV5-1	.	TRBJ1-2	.	CASSQEPDLGGYTF	TGCGCCAGCAGCCAAGAACCAGATCTGGGTGGCTACACCTTC
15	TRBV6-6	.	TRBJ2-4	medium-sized	CASTGNTGTKNIQYF	TGTGCCAGCACAGGGAATACGGGGACCAAAAACATTCAGTACTTC
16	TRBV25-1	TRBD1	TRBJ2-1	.	CASSTYQGERNNEQFF	TGTGCCAGCAGTACCTATCAGGGGGAGCGGAACAATGAGCAGTTCTTC
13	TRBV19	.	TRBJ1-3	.	CASSEGNGNTIYF	TGTGCCAGTAGCGAGGGGAACGGAAACACCATATATTTT
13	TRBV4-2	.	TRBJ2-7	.	CASSQEPGYEQYF	TGTGCCAGCAGCCAAGAGCCAGGGTACGAGCAGTACTTC
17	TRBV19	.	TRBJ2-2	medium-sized	CASSIGEQGFLIGELFF	TGTGCCAGTAGTATAGGGGAACAGGGATTTTTAATCGGGGAGCTGTTTTTT
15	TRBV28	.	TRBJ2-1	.	CASSLQVLFYNEQFF	TGTGCCAGCAGTTTGCAGGTCCTTTTCTACAATGAGCAGTTCTTC
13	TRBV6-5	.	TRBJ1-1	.	CASSYQGSAEAFF	TGTGCCAGCAGTTACCAGGGCTCGGCTGAAGCTTTCTTT
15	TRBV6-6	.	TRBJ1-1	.	CASSYLELGDTEAFF	TGTGCCAGCAGTTACCTCGAGTTGGGGGACACTGAAGCTTTCTTT
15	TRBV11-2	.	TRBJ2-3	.	CASSLFTGSTDTQYF	TGTGCCAGCAGCTTATTCACAGGCAGCACAGATACGCAGTATTTT
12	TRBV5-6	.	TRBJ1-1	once	CASSLGVTEAFF	TGTGCCAGCAGCTTAGGTGTCACTGAAGCTTTCTTT
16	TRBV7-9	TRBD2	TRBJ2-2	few	CASSPWGGSNTGELFF	TGTGCCAGCAGCCCCTGGGGGGGATCGAACACCGGGGAGCTGTTTTTT